These 22 T cell receptor beta chains originate from one sample sequenced in a study of regulatory T cells in long-lasting Graves disease. Time point noted: persistent/refractory GD, antithyroid drugs over 5 years with positive TRAb. The TCR library was made from RNA that had been extracted from PBMCs in TRIzol. Arm-PCR of CDR3 regions and iRepertoire HTBI primers were the basis on which TCR beta libraries were built. TCRdb used MiXCR to reprocess the multiplex PCR reads, holding one entry per CDR3 protein. The sample shows 500,000 to 700,000 distinct CDR3 sequences, about 30% of them seen only once. Sequencing was performed on peripheral blood mononuclear cells (PBMCs), taken when the disease was refractory, from a patient treated with antithyroid drugs. The receptors were gathered from a female donor with Graves disease.

The chain couples TRBV6-1 to TRBJ2-2; no firm D call. Per germline, CDR1 MNHNS and CDR2 SASEGT. V was cut by 11 bases and J by 7 bases, with 11 bases left in between. CDR3 length: 11 residues. The CDR3 spells CAVRFVGELFF. CDR3 DNA: TGTGCCGTTCGGTTCGTCGGGGAGCTGTTTTTT.

This clonotype was detected a few times. The chain joins TRBV5-1 to TRBJ2-2; TRBD2 aligns across 11 bases. Per the germline V gene, CDR1 is SGHRS and CDR2 is YFSETQ. The V and J ends lost 3 bases and 6 bases, in that order; junction bases with no gene match: 4. CDR3 length equals 15 residues. The CDR3 here is CASSSSSGRAGELFF. CDR3 sequence (DNA): TGCGCCAGCAGCTCGAGTAGCGGGAGGGCCGGGGAGCTGTTTTTT.

In its sample, this clonotype was seen a few times. The chain links TRBV3-1 to TRBJ1-2; TRBD1 matches at 7 bases. Germline-derived CDR1 and CDR2 are LGHDT and YNNKEL (reference sequence). Trimming removed 1 base from V and 3 bases from J; junction bases left unmatched: 14. The CDR3 loop spans 18 amino acids. CDR3 DNA: TGTGCCAGCAGCCAAGGCCCCGGGGTAGGGGGCTCTTACTATGGCTACACCTTC. The encoded protein is CASSQGPGVGGSYYGYTF. The entire variable domain, with the rest obtained from reference TRBV3-1 and TRBJ1-2, is as follows: DTAVSQTPKYLVTQMGNDKSIKCEQNLGHDTMYWYKQDSKKFLKIMFSYNNKELIINETVPNRFSPKSPDKAHLNLHINSLELGDSAVYFCASSQGPGVGGSYYGYTFGSGTRLTVV.

The chain recombines TRBV20-1 with TRBJ2-5; D not certain. This CDR3 has 13 residues. Germline values: CDR1 DFQATT, CDR2 SNEGSKA (reference sequence). V shed 5 bases and J shed 5 bases, with 15 bases lying between them. The CDR3 loop reads CSALHSDGETQYF. CDR3 coding DNA: TGCAGTGCTTTACACTCCGACGGGGAGACCCAGTACTTC.

Written as DNA, the CDR3 is TGCAGTGCTAGGGGTACCAGAGGGCTCGGGGATCATGCTTTCTTT. Protein sequence: CSARGTRGLGDHAFF. This chain connects TRBV20-1 to TRBJ1-1; D not certain. Germline V gene sequence: CDR1 DFQATT, CDR2 SNEGSKA (reference sequence). CDR3 size: 15 residues. Trimming stripped 3 bases from V and 11 bases from J, with 25 bases between.

The chain carries TRBV11-2 and TRBJ2-2, with D perhaps being TRBD1 or TRBD2 (5 bases each). V dropped 5 bases and J dropped 8 bases, with 15 bases sitting between them. From germline, CDR1 is SGHAT and CDR2 FQNNGV. This CDR3 comprises 14 residues. The chain's CDR3 is CASSVGTEGGELFF. DNA of the CDR3: TGTGCCAGCAGCGTGGGGACGGAAGGAGGGGAGCTGTTTTTT.

This clonotype was seen only a few times. V is TRBV12-3 or TRBV12-4 and J is TRBJ1-2, with 9 bases matching TRBD1. V lost 6 bases and J lost 3; bases outside the gene matches: 5. This CDR3 contains 14 residues. In DNA form, the CDR3 reads TGTGCCAGCAGGTTTACAGGGGGCGACTATGGCTACACCTTC. Protein: CASRFTGGDYGYTF.

Ten or more counts support this clonotype. This chain uses TRBV6-1 with TRBJ1-6; perhaps TRBD1 as D (5 bases). V was pared by 8 bases and J by 8 bases, with 13 bases between. Germline V gives CDR1 MNHNS, CDR2 SASEGT. The CDR3 extends over 13 amino acids. CDR3: CASSGRDDSPLHF. The CDR3 DNA reads as TGTGCCAGCTCGGGCAGGGATGATTCACCCCTCCACTTT.

The CDR3 region has the DNA TGCAGTGCTAGAGATTCGGGACAAGTAAACCGTGCGGTCTATGGCTACACCTTC. This encodes CSARDSGQVNRAVYGYTF. The chain uses TRBV20-1 and TRBJ1-2, with D possibly matching TRBD1 (6 bases). This CDR3 has 18 residues. Trimming stripped 0 bases from V and 4 bases from J, with 24 bases between. The germline V gene has CDR1 DFQATT and CDR2 SNEGSKA (reference sequence).

This clonotype was seen a few times. The chain couples TRBV29-1 to TRBJ2-7; TRBD2 agrees at 8 bases. This CDR3 region has 11 residues. CDR1 is SQVTM and CDR2 is ANQGSEA in the germline V gene. V lost 7 bases, J lost 4 bases, and 3 bases stayed unmatched. The CDR3 sequence is CSAGGVYEQYF. The CDR3 DNA follows: TGCAGCGCCGGGGGGGTTTACGAGCAGTACTTC.

This clonotype was observed at least ten times. The chain carries TRBV2 and TRBJ1-5; D is uncertain. Germline CDR1 reads SNHLY; CDR2 reads FYNNEI. V was clipped by 4 bases and J by 4 bases, with 11 bases between them. The CDR3 spans 14 residues. In DNA form, the CDR3 reads TGTGCCAGCAGTGTTGGGAACCAAAATCAGCCCCAGCATTTT. Translated: CASSVGNQNQPQHF.

The V call is TRBV12-3 or TRBV12-4, the J call TRBJ1-2; D perhaps matches TRBD1 (5 bases). The CDR3 totals 15 residues. The germline V and J ends were trimmed by 3 bases and 5 bases, with 16 bases remaining between them. CDR3 sequence reads: CASSFLHAGIYGYTF. CDR3 in DNA: TGTGCCAGCAGTTTCCTCCACGCAGGGATTTATGGCTACACCTTC.

The chain couples TRBV7-2 to TRBJ1-4; possibly TRBD1 for D (5 bases). This CDR3 has 13 amino acids. Looked up from germline, CDR1 is SGHTA and CDR2 is FQGNSA. V was cut by 2 bases and J by 12 bases, with 13 bases left in between. The CDR3 loop is CASSLYIRGELFF. CDR3 nucleotide sequence: TGTGCCAGCAGCTTATACATTCGGGGGGAACTGTTTTTT.

In this sample, this clonotype turned up a few times. The V call is TRBV6-1, the J call TRBJ2-7; TRBD2 agrees at 9 bases. This CDR3 is 16 amino acids long. Germline CDR1 is MNHNS and CDR2 is SASEGT. Germline trimming cut 6 bases from V and 3 bases from J; bases unmatched to any gene: 12. CDR3 sequence: CASSTSETSGYYEQYF. The CDR3 region has the DNA TGTGCCAGCAGCACCTCCGAGACTAGCGGTTACTACGAGCAGTACTTC.

This rearrangement joins TRBV25-1 to TRBJ2-7; 12 bases fit TRBD2. CDR1 is MGHDK and CDR2 is SYGVNS in the germline V gene. There are 15 residues in the CDR3. Trimming took 8 bases from V and 5 from J; bases not matched to a gene: 10. The CDR3 DNA is TGTGCCAGCGCGTGGCTAGCGGGAGGGCAGCACGAGCAGTACTTC. The encoded protein is CASAWLAGGQHEQYF.

This clonotype was seen many times. It may be a read error: a sequence one base away is much more abundant. V gene TRBV6-1 combines with J gene TRBJ2-7, with D uncertain. This CDR3 has 12 residues. V was clipped by 5 bases and J by 3 bases, with 8 bases between them. In germline, CDR1 is MNHNS, CDR2 SASEGT. The CDR3 bases are TGTGCCAGCAGTCCCCCGGGCTACGAGCAGTACTTC. The encoded protein is CASSPPGYEQYF.

This clonotype occurred many times. The V call is TRBV11-2, the J call TRBJ1-1; D is possibly TRBD1 (5 bases). Germline V gives CDR1 SGHAT, CDR2 FQNNGV. The CDR3 contains 15 residues. The germline V and J ends were trimmed by 8 bases and 0 bases, with 16 bases remaining between them. CDR3 sequence reads: CASHSGGVLNTEAFF. The CDR3 DNA sequence: TGTGCCAGCCACTCCGGGGGGGTGTTGAACACTGAAGCTTTCTTT.

This clonotype was found many times. The chain uses TRBV12-3 or TRBV12-4 and TRBJ2-2; TRBD2 matches 8 bases. The CDR3 runs 16 residues. The trim removed 6 bases at V and 0 bases at J, leaving 6 bases unmatched. CDR3 amino acids: CASSLTGGANTGELFF. As DNA, the CDR3 is TGTGCCAGCAGCCTTACCGGGGGGGCGAACACCGGGGAGCTGTTTTTT.

This sequence joins TRBV6-5 and TRBJ2-3, with D unresolved. Germline V gene sequence: CDR1 MNHEY, CDR2 SVGAGI. CDR3 length: 15 amino acids. Trimming pared 0 bases from V and 2 bases from J, leaving 9 bases between. The CDR3: CASSYSAAYTDTQYF. The CDR3, as DNA: TGTGCCAGCAGTTACTCGGCAGCTTACACAGATACGCAGTATTTT.

The chain links TRBV5-5 to TRBJ1-3; D unclear. The CDR3 totals 15 residues. CDR1 is SGHKS, CDR2 YYEKEE, per germline (reference sequence). Trimming removed 0 bases at V and 0 bases at J, with 7 bases between. The CDR3, as DNA: TGTGCCAGCAGCTTGGGGGCAGCCTCTGGAAACACCATATATTTT. Translating gives CASSLGAASGNTIYF.

V gene TRBV6-1 combines with J gene TRBJ1-2; the match to TRBD1 covers 7 bases. Looked up from germline, CDR1 is MNHNS and CDR2 is SASEGT. The CDR3 has 15 amino acids. V gave up 0 bases and J gave up 2 bases; unmatched junction bases: 3. CDR3 amino acids: CASSEAAGGNYGYTF. In DNA, the CDR3 is TGTGCCAGCAGTGAAGCGGCAGGGGGGAACTATGGCTACACCTTC.

The DNA of the CDR3 is TGTGCCTGGAGATTTGGTCTCGGGAGAAGGGCCAAAAACATTCAGTACTTC. It codes for CAWRFGLGRRAKNIQYF. The V call is TRBV30, the J call TRBJ2-4; the D gene is possibly TRBD2 (6 bases). Per germline, CDR1 GTSNPN and CDR2 SVGIG (reference sequence). The V and J ends lost 3 bases and 1 base respectively, with 19 bases between them. CDR3 size: 17 residues.